Listed below are T cell receptor beta chains from one sample, sequenced in a study of vaccination and CD4 T cells after COVID-19. TCRdb used MiXCR to reprocess the PCR reads, holding one entry per CDR3 protein. The data hold about 33,000 distinct CDR3 sequences, with 36% observed a single time. Sequenced material: CD4+ T cells from blood, taken about 7 months after SARS-CoV-2 vaccination. The receptor set was obtained from a human donor who had recovered from COVID-19. Each CDR3 is given with its conserved first and last residue. The D gene is left open where the match is weak. Rows give clone size only sometimes, using once, few, many, or a class for an expanded clone.

>TRBV19|-|-|TRBJ2-1
TGTGCCAGTAGTATCAGGACCAGCTCCTACAATGAGCAGTTCTTC
CASSIRTSSYNEQFF
>TRBV28|few|-|TRBJ1-2
TGTGCCAGCAGTTTGGGGGCAGGTTATGGGACCTATCTCTACACCTTC
CASSLGAGYGTYLYTF
>TRBV28|few|TRBD1|TRBJ1-2
TGTGCCAGCAGTTTTAGGGGGGACAGGTTTTATGGCTACACCTTC
CASSFRGDRFYGYTF
>TRBV28|-|TRBD1|TRBJ2-7
TGTGCCAGCAGCCTCCCGACAGGGGAAAGGTACGAGCAGTACTTC
CASSLPTGERYEQYF
>TRBV10-1|few|-|TRBJ1-1
TGCGCCAGCAGTGAAGTGTCGACAGGCTACGAGGGGTTT
CASSEVSTGYEGF
>TRBV7-9|few|TRBD1|TRBJ1-2
TGTGCCAGCAGCCAGTCCGGGACAGTGGTAAACTATGGCTACACCTTC
CASSQSGTVVNYGYTF
>TRBV20-1|few|-|TRBJ2-3
TGCAGTGCAAAACAGGGCTTGCCCACAGATACGCAGTATTTT
CSAKQGLPTDTQYF
>TRBV27|-|-|TRBJ1-5
TGTGCCAGCGCCCATTATAGCAATCAGCCCCAGCATTTT
CASAHYSNQPQHF
>TRBV27|-|-|TRBJ2-2
TGTGCCAGCAGGACGAACACCGGGGGGCTGTTTTTT
CASRTNTGGLFF
>TRBV7-8|-|-|TRBJ2-3
TGTGCCAGCAGCTTAGTGGCGAGCACAGATACGCAGTATTTT
CASSLVASTDTQYF
>TRBV25-1|few|TRBD2|TRBJ2-2
TGTGCCAGCAGTGATAGCGGGAGGGACACCGGGGAGCTGTTTTTT
CASSDSGRDTGELFF
>TRBV20-1|-|TRBD2|TRBJ2-2
TGCAGTGCTAGAGATCTAAGGGGACTAGCGCACAACACCGGGGAGCTGTTTTTT
CSARDLRGLAHNTGELFF
>TRBV6-2/TRBV6-3|-|-|TRBJ2-7
TGTGCCAGCAGTTATCCCCGCAGCGCCTACGAGCAGTACTTC
CASSYPRSAYEQYF
>TRBV27|few|-|TRBJ2-1
TGTGCCAGCAGTTTGGGCGACTACAATGAGCAGTTCTTC
CASSLGDYNEQFF
>TRBV28|-|-|TRBJ1-5
TGTGCCAGCAGTTTATATGGATATAGCAATCAGCCCCAGCATTTT
CASSLYGYSNQPQHF
>TRBV20-1|few|TRBD1|TRBJ1-2
TGCAGTGCTAGCCAGGAGCTTCAGGGGGCGGGGGGCTACACCTTC
CSASQELQGAGGYTF
>TRBV6-1|-|-|TRBJ2-6
TGTGCCAGCACAGGTGAATCCTCTGGGGCCAACGTCCTGACTTTC
CASTGESSGANVLTF
>TRBV28|-|-|TRBJ1-5
TGTGCCAGCAGTTTAACGGATCAGCCCCAGCATTTT
CASSLTDQPQHF
>TRBV11-3|-|TRBD2|TRBJ2-1
TGTGCCAGCAGCTTCGGGGGGAGAGCAGTTCAACCGTCGGGGGGAGAGCAGTTCTTC
CASSFGGRAVQPSGGEQFF
>TRBV2|-|-|TRBJ2-2
TGTGCCAGACTTCTAGCGGAGGGGGCGAACACCGGGGAGCTGTTTTTT
CARLLAEGANTGELFF
>TRBV4-2|-|-|TRBJ2-5
TGTGCCAGCAGCCAAGTCTTTAGCGGCGATTACCAAGAGACCCAGTACTTC
CASSQVFSGDYQETQYF
>TRBV19|few|-|TRBJ2-3
TGTGCCAGTAGTATAAGCCTAGCGAGCACAGATACGCAGTATTTT
CASSISLASTDTQYF
>TRBV5-1|-|TRBD2|TRBJ2-5
TGCGCCAGCAGCTTGCCTAGCGGGAGGGCCGGGGAGACCCAGTACTTC
CASSLPSGRAGETQYF
>TRBV6-5|-|TRBD2|TRBJ2-5
TGTGCCAGCAGTTACCTTTGGCGGGAGGGCGGAGGAGAGACCCAGTACTTC
CASSYLWREGGGETQYF
>TRBV7-8|-|-|TRBJ2-7
TGTGCCAGCAGCACCCGCTGGCGCGGGATATTGTACGAGCAGTACTTC
CASSTRWRGILYEQYF
>TRBV19|-|-|TRBJ1-2
TGTGCCAGCTCCCGGGACCCCCGCAGCCATGGCTACACCTTC
CASSRDPRSHGYTF
>TRBV6-1|few|TRBD2|TRBJ2-1
TGTGCCAGCAGAAAGGGCGGGAGTGGGTCAAACAATGAGCAGTTCTTC
CASRKGGSGSNNEQFF
>TRBV18|once|-|TRBJ1-6
TGTGCCAGCTCACGACAGGTGGCGGATTCACCCCTCCACTTT
CASSRQVADSPLHF
>TRBV6-5|few|-|TRBJ1-5
TGTGCCAGCAGTTACTCGGCGTACTCTCTGCCCCAGCATTTT
CASSYSAYSLPQHF
>TRBV6-1|-|-|TRBJ2-7
TGTGCCAGCAGTGACAGGGGGGGATTCTACGAGCAGTACTTC
CASSDRGGFYEQYF
>TRBV27|-|TRBD2|TRBJ2-5
TGTGCCAGCAGTAGCGGGAGAGCGGGAGAGACCCAGTACTTC
CASSSGRAGETQYF
>TRBV27|few|-|TRBJ2-5
TGTGCCAGCCATGCACTCGACCGGTGGGAGACCCAGTACTTC
CASHALDRWETQYF
>TRBV7-9|-|TRBD1|TRBJ2-7
TGTGCCAGCAGCTACAGGGGGGAGCAGTACTTC
CASSYRGEQYF
>TRBV6-1|-|TRBD1|TRBJ2-7
TGTGCCAGCAGTGCGGGACAGTTCTACGAGCAGTACTTC
CASSAGQFYEQYF
>TRBV28|-|-|TRBJ1-5
TGTGCCAGCAGTTCGGGGGGAGGGAGTCAGCCCCAGCATTTT
CASSSGGGSQPQHF
>TRBV7-9|few|-|TRBJ1-2
TGTGCCAGCAGCCCCTCCAAAGGGCAGGGTGGAGACTTATATGGCTACACCTTC
CASSPSKGQGGDLYGYTF
>TRBV20-1|few|-|TRBJ2-7
TGCAGTGCTACCTTCCCGGCGGGTGTCTCCTACGAGCAGTACTTC
CSATFPAGVSYEQYF
>TRBV19|few|TRBD1|TRBJ2-7
TGTGCTAGTAGTATAACCGGGACAGGGGCGAACGAGCAGTACTTC
CASSITGTGANEQYF
>TRBV20-1|-|TRBD1|TRBJ1-2
TGCAGTGCTAGAGACCTAACAGGGGGCGGCTACACCTTC
CSARDLTGGGYTF
>TRBV7-3|few|-|TRBJ1-2
TGTGCCAGCAGCCAAAGAACAGGGTTTGGCTACACCTTC
CASSQRTGFGYTF
>TRBV6-1|few|TRBD2|TRBJ2-4
TGTGCCAGCAGTACGGGGGGGCTAGCCAAAAACATTCAGTACTTC
CASSTGGLAKNIQYF
>TRBV7-9|-|-|TRBJ1-1
TGTGCCAGCAGCCCCCGGGACACTGAAGCTTTCTTT
CASSPRDTEAFF
>TRBV7-2|-|-|TRBJ2-7
TGTGCCAGCAGCTTAGGGGGGGTTGTCAACTCCTACGAGCAGTACTTC
CASSLGGVVNSYEQYF
>TRBV7-9|-|TRBD1|TRBJ2-5
TGTGCCAGCAGCCGGACAGGCCAACAAGAGGCCCAGTACTTC
CASSRTGQQEAQYF